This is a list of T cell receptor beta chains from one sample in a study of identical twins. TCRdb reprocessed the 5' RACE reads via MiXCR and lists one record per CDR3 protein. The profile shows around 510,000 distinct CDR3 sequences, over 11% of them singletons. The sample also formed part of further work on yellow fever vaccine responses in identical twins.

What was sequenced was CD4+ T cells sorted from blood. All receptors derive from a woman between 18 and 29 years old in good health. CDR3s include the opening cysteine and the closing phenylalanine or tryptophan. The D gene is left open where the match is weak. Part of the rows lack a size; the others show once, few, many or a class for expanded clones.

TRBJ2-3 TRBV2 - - CASSVKVTQYF TGTGCCAGCAGTGTTAAGGTGACGCAGTATTTT
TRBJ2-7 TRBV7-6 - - CASSLAGSNEQYF TGTGCCAGCAGCTTAGCAGGATCAAACGAGCAGTACTTC
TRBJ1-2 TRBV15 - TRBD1 CATSNRDSYGYTF TGTGCCACCAGCAACCGGGACAGCTATGGCTACACCTTC
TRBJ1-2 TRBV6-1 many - CASRPRRRPNYGYTF TGTGCCAGCAGGCCCAGGCGGCGGCCTAACTATGGCTACACCTTC
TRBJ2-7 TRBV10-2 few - CASSEYGSRYEQYF TGCGCCAGCAGTGAGTACGGGAGTAGGTACGAGCAGTACTTC
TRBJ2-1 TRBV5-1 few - CASGYTGGSYNEQFF TGCGCCAGCGGGTACACTGGAGGATCCTACAATGAGCAGTTCTTC
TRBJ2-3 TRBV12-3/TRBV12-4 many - CASSPFSTDTQYF TGTGCCAGCAGCCCCTTTAGCACAGATACGCAGTATTTT
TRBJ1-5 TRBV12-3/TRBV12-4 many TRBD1 CASSQAGQSNQPQHF TGTGCCAGCAGTCAGGCGGGACAGAGTAATCAGCCCCAGCATTTT
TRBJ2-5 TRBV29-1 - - CSGGLSGEAQYF TGCAGCGGAGGCTTAAGCGGAGAGGCCCAGTACTTC
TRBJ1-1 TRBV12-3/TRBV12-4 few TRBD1 CASSFGGTGGNTEAFF TGTGCCAGCAGTTTTGGTGGGACAGGAGGGAACACTGAAGCTTTCTTT
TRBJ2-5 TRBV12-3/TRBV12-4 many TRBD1 CASEQTGVETQYF TGTGCCAGCGAACAGACAGGGGTCGAGACCCAGTACTTC
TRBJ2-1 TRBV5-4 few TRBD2 CASSARTSGLNEQFF TGTGCCAGCAGCGCACGGACTAGCGGGTTGAATGAGCAGTTCTTC
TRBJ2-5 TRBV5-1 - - CASSLGRQSETQYF TGCGCCAGCAGCTTGGGTAGGCAGAGCGAGACCCAGTACTTC
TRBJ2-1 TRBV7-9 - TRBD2 CASSQAPSGREQFF TGTGCCAGCAGCCAAGCCCCTAGCGGTAGGGAGCAGTTCTTC
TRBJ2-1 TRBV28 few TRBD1 CASSLRQGTSENEQFF TGTGCCAGCAGTTTAAGACAGGGAACCTCTGAGAATGAGCAGTTCTTC
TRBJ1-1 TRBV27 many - CASSLGEGRRANTEAFF TGTGCCAGCAGTTTAGGAGAGGGACGCAGGGCGAACACTGAAGCTTTCTTT
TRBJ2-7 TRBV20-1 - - CSAIGTDYEQYF TGCAGTGCTATTGGGACGGACTACGAGCAGTACTTC